This record looks at one TCR beta chain sequence and its context. Mismatch with germline at one junction end may stem from a read error. The CDR3 runs to 15 residues. The germline V gene encodes CDR1 SEHNR and CDR2 FQNEAQ (reference sequence). This record comes from a study of cytomegalovirus exposure and HLA in healthy donors. With 60 Vbeta and 13 Jbeta primers, the PCR was carried out. Produced via immunoSEQ multiplex PCR; TCRdb's table is partial and in-frame only. This table has about 200,000 clones, 81% appearing once. The TCR was taken from a man in his forties in good health and CMV-seropositive. This chain links TRBV7-9 with TRBJ2-1, with D possibly being TRBD2 (6 bases). Input material: PBMCs. The CDR3 loop reads CASSIADSSHNEQFF. The CDR3 DNA sequence: TGTGCCAGCAGCATAGCGGATAGCTCCCACAATGAGCAGTTCTTC.